One and the same sample provided the 9 T cell receptor beta chains below, sequenced in a study of blood T cell repertoires in COVID-19. Sequenced by immunoSEQ multiplex PCR; TCRdb stores in-frame clones only, minus some. The sample carries about 200,000 clones, about 91% recorded once. Sequencing was carried out using peripheral blood. The receptor source for this set is a man aged 18 to 29 with active or convalescent COVID-19.

The chain recombines TRBV18 with TRBJ1-3; D uncertain. Deletions cut 3 bases from V and 4 bases from J, with 10 bases between. The CDR3 spans 14 residues. Germline CDR1 and CDR2: KGHSH and LQKENI. The CDR3 DNA reads as TGTGCCAGCTCACCCGAGATCGCGGGAAACACCATATATTTT. Its protein product is CASSPEIAGNTIYF.

The chain is built from TRBV7-2 and TRBJ2-5; D gene ambiguous. The germline V gene encodes CDR1 SGHTA and CDR2 FQGNSA. Trimming shortened V by 1 base and J by 5 bases, and 8 bases separated the two germline ends. This CDR3 spans 13 amino acids. CDR3 loop: CASSLVSRETQYF. The CDR3 DNA reads TGTGCCAGCAGCTTAGTTTCCCGGGAGACCCAGTACTTC.

The chain has TRBV11-3 and TRBJ2-1, with 12 bases matching TRBD2. From germline, CDR1 is SGHNT and CDR2 YENEEA. The CDR3 length is 15 residues. With 5 bases clipped from V and 5 bases from J, the junction kept 4 bases outside the gene matches. The CDR3 region is CASSPRTSGNNEQFF. CDR3 DNA: TGTGCCAGCAGCCCACGGACTAGCGGGAACAATGAGCAGTTCTTC.

This clone was recorded once. The chain recombines TRBV6-5 with TRBJ2-7, with 9 bases matching TRBD1. Losses at the gene ends were 8 bases for V and 3 bases for J; bases not matched to a gene: 8. The germline V gene encodes CDR1 MNHEY and CDR2 SVGAGI. This CDR3 is built from 14 residues. CDR3 bases: TGTGCCAGCCGAACGACAGGGGGGCTCTACGAGCAGTACTTC. Translation: CASRTTGGLYEQYF.

This chain connects TRBV19 to TRBJ1-2; D might be TRBD1 (5 bases). CDR3 length: 12 amino acids. The germline V gene encodes CDR1 LNHDA and CDR2 SQIVND (reference sequence). Trimming left V 7 bases short and J 4 bases short, with 10 bases between. The CDR3 DNA is TGTGCCAGTAAGGTCGGGGGCTATGGCTACACCTTC. This gives the protein CASKVGGYGYTF.

The V and J genes are TRBV6-1 and TRBJ1-4; D possibly corresponds to TRBD1 (5 bases). CDR1 is MNHNS and CDR2 is SASEGT in the germline V gene. Trimming took 6 bases from V and 7 from J, leaving 15 bases between them. The CDR3 has 14 residues. In nucleotides, the CDR3 is TGTGCCAGCAGCCCCCGGGGAGGGACTGAAAAACTGTTTTTT. Translation: CASSPRGGTEKLFF.

The chain employs TRBV15 and TRBJ1-1; D gene unclear. CDR1 is LNHNV, CDR2 YYDKDF, per germline (reference sequence). This CDR3 region has 15 residues. V was cut by 6 bases and J by 1 base, with 15 bases left in between. The CDR3 loop is CATRTQKAGNTEAFF. The CDR3 DNA is TGTGCCACCAGGACCCAGAAGGCAGGGAACACTGAAGCTTTCTTT.

V usage is TRBV6-2 or TRBV6-3 and J usage is TRBJ2-1; 10 positions match TRBD2. Germline CDR1 MNHEY, CDR2 SVGEGT. With V trimmed by 2 bases and J by 6 bases, 4 bases remained unmatched. The CDR3 sequence is 15 residues long. The CDR3 sequence is CASSYGLAEGNEQFF. The CDR3 nucleotides read TGTGCCAGCAGTTACGGACTAGCGGAGGGCAATGAGCAGTTCTTC.

The V and J genes are TRBV7-3 and TRBJ2-5; tentative D call: TRBD2 (6 bases). V was clipped by 1 base and J by 5 bases, with 11 bases between them. Germline assignment: CDR1 SGHTA and CDR2 FQGTGA. This CDR3 region has 14 residues. In nucleotides, the CDR3 is TGTGCCAGCAGCTTAAATGGCGGGATCGAGACCCAGTACTTC. Its translation is CASSLNGGIETQYF.